What follows are 26 T cell receptor beta chains derived from one specimen sequenced in a study of blood T cell repertoires in COVID-19. Profiled with immunoSEQ multiplex PCR; TCRdb holds only in-frame clones, not every one. The sample yields approximately 82,000 clones, roughly four fifths seen once. The sample taken for sequencing was peripheral blood. These receptor sequences come from a human donor in a cohort sampled during active COVID-19.

This clone has more than one count but fewer than ten. This chain links TRBV5-4 with TRBJ2-3; TRBD2 matches 9 bases. CDR1 and CDR2 from the germline V gene are SGHNT and YYREEE (reference sequence). The CDR3 has 17 residues. V shed 0 bases and J 5 bases; nucleotides not matched to a gene: 10. The CDR3 region is CASSLAISGGAVDTQYF. The CDR3, as DNA: TGTGCCAGCAGCTTGGCCATTAGCGGGGGAGCCGTAGATACGCAGTATTTT.

The chain joins TRBV4-1 to TRBJ1-2; possible D gene TRBD1, 5 bases. CDR1 and CDR2 from the germline V gene are MGHRA and YSYEKL. V lost 4 bases and J 8 bases, leaving 17 bases between the germline ends. The CDR3 consists of 14 residues. CDR3 in DNA: TGCGCCAGCAGCCCGGGGGGGGACTTTCCAGGCTACACCTTC. Translation: CASSPGGDFPGYTF.

This chain uses TRBV19 with TRBJ1-6; 8 bases agree with TRBD1. Germline V gene data show CDR1 as LNHDA and CDR2 as SQIVND (reference sequence). The CDR3 covers 13 residues. Trimming removed 7 bases from V and 10 bases from J; junction bases left unmatched: 6. The CDR3 protein is CASTLDRESPLHF. CDR3 in DNA: TGTGCCAGTACCCTGGACAGGGAATCACCCCTCCACTTT.

V gene TRBV9 combines with J gene TRBJ1-2, with D maybe TRBD1 (5 bases). Trimming shortened V by 0 bases and J by 1 base, and 10 bases separated the two germline ends. This CDR3 has 15 residues. Germline CDR1 reads SGDLS; CDR2 reads YYNGEE. The DNA for the CDR3 is TGTGCCAGCAGCGTAGGACAAGGGGTTAACTATGGCTACACCTTC. Protein: CASSVGQGVNYGYTF.

This rearrangement joins TRBV7-9 to TRBJ2-1; D possibly corresponds to TRBD1 (6 bases). The germline V gene has CDR1 SEHNR and CDR2 FQNEAQ (reference sequence). This CDR3 comprises 17 residues. The V end lost 6 bases, the J end lost 0 bases, and 18 bases lay between the germline ends. The CDR3 sequence: CASRKQGRGSSYNEQFF. In DNA, the CDR3 is TGTGCCAGCAGAAAACAGGGTAGGGGGAGCTCCTACAATGAGCAGTTCTTC.

The chain is built from TRBV30 and TRBJ1-1, with a tentative D call TRBD1 (6 bases). CDR3 length: 13 residues. The germline gives CDR1 GTSNPN, CDR2 SVGIG (reference sequence). Trimming left V 3 bases short and J 4 bases short, with 12 bases between. CDR3 coding DNA: TGTGCCTGGAGGAACAGGGTATTCACTGAAGCTTTCTTT. Its protein is CAWRNRVFTEAFF. The whole variable domain, filled in from reference TRBV30 and TRBJ1-1, reads SQTIHQWPATLVQPVGSPLSLECTVEGTSNPNLYWYRQAAGRGLQLLFYSVGIGQISSEVPQNLSASRPQDRQFILSSKKLLLSDSGFYLCAWRNRVFTEAFFGQGTRLTVV.

The J gene is TRBJ2-3, the V gene TRBV6-6; the match to TRBD2 covers 7 bases. V trimming: 8 bases; J trimming: 0 bases; junction bases outside the gene matches: 8. The length of the CDR3 is 15 residues. Germline V gene data show CDR1 as MNHNY and CDR2 as SVGAGI (reference sequence). The CDR3 region has the DNA TGTGCCAGCTCTGGGAGGGCCGCTAGCACAGATACGCAGTATTTT. As protein: CASSGRAASTDTQYF.

This chain connects TRBV20-1 to TRBJ1-2; TRBD1 aligns across 8 bases. The junction had 3 bases not matched to a gene; V was cut back by 3 bases and J by 6 bases. This CDR3 contains 12 residues. Germline CDR1 reads DFQATT; CDR2 reads SNEGSKA (reference sequence). CDR3 region: CSASTGQDGYTF. CDR3 coding DNA: TGCAGTGCTAGTACGGGACAGGATGGCTACACCTTC.

CDR3 residues: CASSLVSGFADTQYF. For the CDR3, the DNA is TGTGCCAGCAGCTTGGTTTCCGGTTTTGCAGATACGCAGTATTTT. This chain links TRBV5-6 with TRBJ2-3; D is unclear. The CDR3 loop spans 15 amino acids. The V gene lost 0 bases and the J gene lost 4 bases, with 12 bases spanning the gap. In germline, CDR1 is SGHDT, CDR2 YYEEEE.

The rearrangement uses TRBV28 and TRBJ1-6, with 7 nucleotides matching TRBD1. Per the germline V gene, CDR1 is MDHEN and CDR2 is SYDVKM. J was trimmed by 5 bases and V by 6 bases; bases with no gene match: 10. The CDR3 spans 16 residues. DNA for the CDR3: TGTGCCAGCAGGGATCGGACAGGAAGCAATAATTCACCCCTCCACTTT. This sequence encodes CASRDRTGSNNSPLHF.

V and J are TRBV6-6 and TRBJ1-2; possibly TRBD1 for D (6 bases). The CDR3 has 14 residues. V was pared by 11 bases and J by 1 base, with 17 bases between. Germline V gene sequence: CDR1 MNHNY, CDR2 SVGAGI (reference sequence). The CDR3 loop reads CAAIWGGRNYGYTF. The CDR3 DNA sequence: TGTGCCGCCATTTGGGGGGGGCGTAACTATGGCTACACCTTC.

The rearrangement links TRBV6-5 to TRBJ1-1, with 8 nucleotides matching TRBD1. V was pared by 7 bases and J by 6 bases, with 10 bases of the junction left unmatched. The CDR3 runs to 14 residues. CDR1 is MNHEY, CDR2 SVGAGI, per germline. The DNA for the CDR3 is TGTGCCAGCATATCAGACAGGGGCAAACCTGAAGCTTTCTTT. It codes for CASISDRGKPEAFF.

The chain employs TRBV18 and TRBJ2-7, with D possibly being TRBD2 (6 bases). This CDR3 has 15 amino acids. Trimming pared 4 bases from V and 6 bases from J, leaving 19 bases between. Per the germline V gene, CDR1 is KGHSH and CDR2 is LQKENI. This chain's CDR3 is CASSLGVGGVREQYF. The CDR3 coding sequence is TGTGCCAGCTCACTCGGAGTCGGGGGTGTACGCGAGCAGTACTTC.

This clone was observed many times. This chain connects TRBV10-2 to TRBJ2-7; 7 bases align to TRBD1. V shed 6 bases and J 2 bases; nucleotides not matched to a gene: 7. The CDR3 totals 14 residues. Germline assignment: CDR1 WSHSY and CDR2 SAAADI. The CDR3 region is CASRIRQGPYEQYF. CDR3 DNA sequence: TGCGCCAGCAGAATCCGACAGGGCCCCTACGAGCAGTACTTC.

This clone came up once. For the CDR3, the DNA is TGTGCCAGCAGCGCTCGACAGGCGACCTTCTATGGCTACACCTTC. Residues: CASSARQATFYGYTF. The chain joins TRBV7-2 to TRBJ1-2, with a possible D match to TRBD1 (6 bases). V dropped 5 bases and J dropped 4 bases, with 17 bases sitting between them. CDR3 size: 15 residues. Germline CDR1 SGHTA, CDR2 FQGNSA.

The V gene is TRBV15, the J gene TRBJ1-5; perhaps TRBD1 as D (6 bases). V was cut by 1 base and J by 7 bases, with 14 bases left in between. This CDR3 has 15 amino acids. Germline loops: CDR1 LNHNV, CDR2 YYDKDF (reference sequence). CDR3 loop: CATSRGNRDSQPQHF. DNA of the CDR3: TGTGCCACCAGCAGAGGAAACAGGGATAGCCAGCCCCAGCATTTT.

This clone showed up just a few times. The genes are TRBV29-1 and TRBJ2-3, with D possibly matching TRBD2 (6 bases). The CDR3 runs 14 residues. CDR1 is SQVTM and CDR2 is ANQGSEA in the germline V gene. The V end lost 3 bases, the J end lost 0 bases, and 10 bases lay between the germline ends. The CDR3 coding sequence is TGCAGCGTTGATCAGGAGGGAAGCACAGATACGCAGTATTTT. Translation gives CSVDQEGSTDTQYF.

This rearrangement joins TRBV19 to TRBJ1-1; TRBD1 is a possible D gene (6 bases). The CDR3 contains 14 residues. Trimming stripped 3 bases from V and 4 bases from J, with 12 bases between. CDR1 is LNHDA and CDR2 is SQIVND in the germline V gene (reference sequence). This chain's CDR3 is CASSIRAGATEAFF. CDR3 bases: TGTGCCAGTAGTATTCGGGCAGGGGCCACTGAAGCTTTCTTT.

CDR3 nucleotides: TGCGCCAGCAGCTTGGTGGACAGGTACCGCGAGCAGTACTTC. Its protein product is CASSLVDRYREQYF. This chain uses TRBV5-1 with TRBJ2-7; 7 bases map to TRBD1. The J segment lost 6 bases and the V segment lost 0 bases, leaving 6 bases of the junction unmatched. Germline CDR1 is SGHRS and CDR2 is YFSETQ. This CDR3 contains 14 residues.

The genes are TRBV11-1 and TRBJ2-7, with 7 bases fitting TRBD1. Germline V gives CDR1 SGHAT, CDR2 FQDESV (reference sequence). With 2 bases clipped from V and 7 bases from J, the junction kept 2 bases outside the gene matches. The CDR3 length is 12 residues. The DNA for the CDR3 is TGTGCCAGCAGCTTAACAGGGGTTGAGCAGTACTTC. It encodes CASSLTGVEQYF.

This clone was found a few times. V gene TRBV5-1 combines with J gene TRBJ1-3, with a possible D match to TRBD1 (5 bases). This CDR3 region has 13 residues. Trimming pared 2 bases from V and 8 bases from J, leaving 11 bases between. Germline V gene data show CDR1 as SGHRS and CDR2 as YFSETQ. Here the CDR3 reads CASSLRREDTIYF. The DNA of the CDR3 is TGCGCCAGCAGCTTACGCAGGGAGGACACCATATATTTT.

The chain employs TRBV24-1 and TRBJ1-2, with unresolved D. CDR1 KGHDR and CDR2 SFDVKD come from the germline V gene. The CDR3 covers 15 residues. V dropped 3 bases and J dropped 4 bases, with 14 bases sitting between them. The CDR3 region is CATSDPRRVGYGYTF. CDR3 DNA: TGTGCCACCAGTGATCCCCGTCGGGTAGGCTATGGCTACACCTTC.

On this clone: Other DNA variants within this sample encode the same CDR3. The chain combines TRBV5-4 with TRBJ1-1, with D hard to call. Deletions cut 2 bases from V and 1 base from J, with 9 bases between. The CDR3 has 14 amino acids. Per germline, CDR1 SGHNT and CDR2 YYREEE (reference sequence). The CDR3: CASSLPGGNTEAFF. CDR3 bases: TGTGCCAGCAGCTTACCGGGTGGGAACACTGAAGCTTTCTTT.

The chain is built from TRBV5-1 and TRBJ2-7, with TRBD1 as a possible D gene (6 bases). Deletions cut 3 bases from V and 6 bases from J, with 16 bases between. CDR1 and CDR2 from the germline V gene are SGHRS and YFSETQ. This CDR3 has 14 amino acids. The CDR3 coding sequence is TGCGCCAGCAGCTCCACAGGGAGCATAACCGAGCAGTACTTC. Protein sequence: CASSSTGSITEQYF.

The V gene is TRBV25-1, the J gene TRBJ2-1; D remains ambiguous. Trimming removed 7 bases at V and 0 bases at J, with 10 bases between. Germline V gene sequence: CDR1 MGHDK, CDR2 SYGVNS. This CDR3 is built from 14 residues. Written as DNA, the CDR3 is TGTGCCAGCACCTCCCTCAGCTCCTACAATGAGCAGTTCTTC. Protein product: CASTSLSSYNEQFF.

This chain links TRBV6-5 with TRBJ2-7; TRBD1 matches at 7 bases. Germline CDR1 is MNHEY and CDR2 is SVGAGI. This CDR3 is 13 amino acids long. V lost 6 bases to trimming and J lost 7 bases; unmatched junction nucleotides: 9. CDR3 coding DNA: TGTGCCAGCAGGGGGACAGACCTCCGGGAGCAGTACTTC. It translates to CASRGTDLREQYF.